These 25 T cell receptor beta chains originate from one sample sequenced in a study of T cells after yellow fever vaccination. TCRdb called the 5' RACE reads again in MiXCR, with one record for every CDR3 protein. Here the sample spans some 97,000 distinct CDR3 sequences, under 6.5% being singletons. This material consisted of CD8+ T cells sorted from PBMCs, taken 10 days after the yellow fever booster vaccination. All receptors derive from a man aged 18 to 30 who received the YFV17D yellow fever vaccine.

This rearrangement joins TRBV10-2 to TRBJ1-1; D possibly corresponds to TRBD1 (5 bases). Trimming left V 10 bases short and J 7 bases short, with 19 bases between. Per germline, CDR1 WSHSY and CDR2 SAAADI. CDR3 size: 13 residues. Here the CDR3 DNA reads TGCGCCATTGCCCCAGCGGGGGGGAATGAAGCTTTCTTT. Residues: CAIAPAGGNEAFF.

This clonotype was seen a handful of times. The chain uses TRBV7-9 and TRBJ2-2, with 9 bases fitting TRBD1. The V gene's germline CDR1 is SEHNR and CDR2 FQNEAQ (reference sequence). Losses at the gene ends were 7 bases for V and 5 bases for J; bases not matched to a gene: 14. CDR3 size: 17 residues. The CDR3 DNA is TGTGCCAGCACCCGTACAGGGGGCGCGCGGGAAACCGGGGAGCTGTTTTTT. Translating gives CASTRTGGARETGELFF.

In DNA form, the CDR3 reads TGTGCCAGCAGTCCGCTCTGGACAGGGGACGAAAAACTGTTTTTT. It codes for CASSPLWTGDEKLFF. The rearrangement links TRBV6-2 or TRBV6-3 to TRBJ1-4, with 9 bases matching TRBD1. With 5 bases clipped from V and 8 bases from J, the junction kept 9 bases outside the gene matches. The CDR3 loop spans 15 amino acids. Germline-derived CDR1 and CDR2 are MNHEY and SVGEGT.

This clonotype was picked up many times. The chain employs TRBV11-2 and TRBJ2-7, with 13 bases that match TRBD2. This CDR3 is built from 15 residues. The junction had 7 bases not matched to a gene; V was cut back by 5 bases and J by 6 bases. Germline CDR1 and CDR2: SGHAT and FQNNGV. Written as DNA, the CDR3 is TGTGCCAGCAGCCCCGGGACTAGCGGGGTTGGCGAGCAGTACGTC. This gives the protein CASSPGTSGVGEQYV.

J is TRBJ2-7 and V is TRBV7-8; TRBD1 is a possible D gene (5 bases). CDR3 length equals 15 residues. Trimming cost V 5 bases and J 0 bases, with 14 bases left between them. Germline CDR1 reads SGHVS; CDR2 reads FQNEAQ. The CDR3 coding sequence is TGTGCCAGCAGCATAGGGGCAGGGCGCTCCTACGAGCAGTACGTC. Amino acid sequence: CASSIGAGRSYEQYV.

This clonotype has only a few counts. The chain is built from TRBV7-9 and TRBJ2-7, with D hard to call. Germline V gene lookup returns CDR1 SEHNR and CDR2 FQNEAQ (reference sequence). The length of the CDR3 is 13 residues. Between the trimmed V and J ends, which lost 5 bases and 4 bases, there was a span of 12 bases. The DNA for the CDR3 is TGTGCCAGCAGCCCGGCCTTAGGGTACGAGCAGTACGTC. Its translation: CASSPALGYEQYV.

The V gene is TRBV5-1, the J gene TRBJ2-3; D is unclear. This CDR3 region has 13 residues. Germline V gene data show CDR1 as SGHRS and CDR2 as YFSETQ. V lost 4 bases, J lost 4 bases, and 10 bases lay in between. The CDR3 sequence is CASSGESADTQYF. The CDR3 region has the DNA TGCGCCAGCAGCGGGGAAAGCGCAGATACGCAGTATTTT.

The sample holds many counts of this clonotype. This rearrangement joins TRBV7-9 to TRBJ2-5; D is perhaps TRBD1 (5 bases). V was trimmed by 5 bases and J by 1 base, leaving 8 bases between them. The CDR3 runs 13 residues. From germline, CDR1 is SEHNR and CDR2 FQNEAQ (reference sequence). CDR3 nucleotide sequence: TGTGCCAGCAGCCCTGACAGCCAAGAGACCCAGTACTTC. Its translation is CASSPDSQETQYF.

This clonotype has just a few counts. The CDR3, as DNA: TGTGCCAGCAGCCCCCTAAACACTGGCCCTGAAGCTTTCTTT. It specifies CASSPLNTGPEAFF. This rearrangement joins TRBV7-9 to TRBJ1-1, with D unresolved. Trimming cost V 5 bases and J 6 bases, with 16 bases left between them. Germline CDR1 is SEHNR and CDR2 is FQNEAQ (reference sequence). The CDR3 extends over 14 amino acids.

This clonotype has only a few counts. The CDR3 nucleotides are TGCGCCAGCAGCGGAAGGACTAGCGTAGACCTAGATACGCAGTATTTT. It is translated as CASSGRTSVDLDTQYF. The chain links TRBV4-1 to TRBJ2-3; 9 bases match TRBD2. The CDR3 has 16 amino acids. After removal of 5 bases from V and 5 bases from J, the junction contained 11 bases not matched to a gene. Germline V gene lookup returns CDR1 MGHRA and CDR2 YSYEKL.

This clonotype was seen more than once but under ten times. Mismatch with germline at one junction end may stem from a read error. The gene calls are TRBV5-5 and TRBJ1-1, with D possibly matching TRBD1 (6 bases). The CDR3 length is 12 residues. Germline V gives CDR1 SGHKS, CDR2 YYEKEE (reference sequence). CDR3 in amino acids: CASSLNRENRIF. The CDR3 nucleotides are TGTGCCAGCAGCTTAAACAGGGAGAATAGGATCTTT.

This clonotype was counted only a few times. CDR3 protein: CASRIKGRNTEAFF. CDR3 nucleotide sequence: TGTGCCAGCAGGATTAAGGGCCGGAACACTGAAGCTTTCTTT. The rearrangement joins TRBV2 to TRBJ1-1; no firm D call. This CDR3 is 14 amino acids long. Trimming cost V 6 bases and J 1 base, with 12 bases left between them. From germline, CDR1 is SNHLY and CDR2 FYNNEI.

This clonotype was recorded many times. The rearrangement joins TRBV7-9 to TRBJ2-1; possibly TRBD1 for D (6 bases). Germline V gives CDR1 SEHNR, CDR2 FQNEAQ (reference sequence). The V end was cut by 5 bases, the J end by 4 bases, with 18 bases between. CDR3 length: 16 residues. Here the CDR3 DNA reads TGTGCCAGCAGCCCTGGGACCACAGGGATGTACAATGAGCAGTTCTTC. Protein: CASSPGTTGMYNEQFF.

The rearrangement links TRBV11-2 to TRBJ2-6, with D maybe TRBD1 (5 bases). Per germline, CDR1 SGHAT and CDR2 FQNNGV. Trimming removed 2 bases at V and 0 bases at J, with 5 bases between. The CDR3 length is 15 residues. The CDR3 protein is CASSLQGSGANVLTF. CDR3 in DNA: TGTGCCAGCAGCTTACAGGGCTCTGGGGCCAACGTCCTGACTTTC.

The chain recombines TRBV20-1 with TRBJ2-3; 9 bases line up with TRBD2. Germline values: CDR1 DFQATT, CDR2 SNEGSKA (reference sequence). The CDR3 runs 15 residues. Trimming cost V 6 bases and J 5 bases; bases outside gene matches: 12. The CDR3 loop is CSAGTWRGGGDTQYF. DNA of the CDR3: TGCAGTGCCGGGACTTGGCGGGGGGGTGGAGATACGCAGTATTTT.

This clonotype came up a few times. V and J are TRBV6-6 and TRBJ2-7; D is uncertain. The CDR3 runs to 13 residues. Trimming took 0 bases from V and 3 from J, leaving 6 bases between them. Germline-derived CDR1 and CDR2 are MNHNY and SVGAGI (reference sequence). The CDR3 nucleotides read TGTGCCAGCAGTTACTCCGACGTCTACGAGCAGTACTTC. Translated: CASSYSDVYEQYF.

This clonotype showed up just a few times. The rearrangement joins TRBV18 to TRBJ1-5; possibly TRBD1 for D (5 bases). The V gene's germline CDR1 is KGHSH and CDR2 LQKENI. This CDR3 contains 16 residues. V gave up 3 bases and J gave up 0 bases, with 12 bases separating them. CDR3 loop: CASSPQVGHSNQPQHF. The CDR3 DNA follows: TGTGCCAGCTCACCCCAGGTGGGGCATAGCAATCAGCCCCAGCATTTT. Using reference TRBV18 and TRBJ1-5 for the parts outside the CDR3, the full variable domain is NAGVMQNPRHLVRRRGQEARLRCSPMKGHSHVYWYRQLPEEGLKFMVYLQKENIIDESGMPKERFSAEFPKEGPSILRIQQVVRGDSAAYFCASSPQVGHSNQPQHFGDGTRLSIL.

This clonotype was detected only a few times. The chain links TRBV9 to TRBJ2-2, with no clear D. V was cut by 4 bases and J by 0 bases, with 10 bases left in between. Germline V gene sequence: CDR1 SGDLS, CDR2 YYNGEE. This CDR3 contains 15 residues. CDR3 sequence reads: CASSIRQSNTGELFF. The DNA for the CDR3 is TGTGCCAGCAGCATCAGACAATCGAACACCGGGGAGCTGTTTTTT. Supplemented by reference TRBV9 and TRBJ2-2, the full variable domain reads DSGVTQTPKHLITATGQRVTLRCSPRSGDLSVYWYQQSLDQGLQFLIQYYNGEERAKGNILERFSAQQFPDLHSELNLSSLELGDSALYFCASSIRQSNTGELFFGEGSRLTVL.

The chain's CDR3 is CASSLAYAGIRDTQYF. The CDR3 DNA follows: TGTGCCAGCAGCTTAGCCTACGCGGGGATCAGGGATACGCAGTATTTT. The rearrangement uses TRBV7-9 and TRBJ2-3; maybe TRBD2 (6 bases). The CDR3 is 16 amino acids. Germline V lookup: CDR1 SEHNR, CDR2 FQNEAQ (reference sequence). V was clipped by 0 bases and J by 6 bases, with 16 bases between them. Drawing the rest from reference TRBV7-9 and TRBJ2-3, the complete variable domain is DTGVSQNPRHKITKRGQNVTFRCDPISEHNRLYWYRQTLGQGPEFLTYFQNEAQLEKSRLLSDRFSAERPKGSFSTLEIQRTEQGDSAMYLCASSLAYAGIRDTQYFGPGTRLTVL.

This clonotype appeared a few times. CDR3 residues: CASSPSFPPNQPQHF. The CDR3 coding sequence is TGCGCCAGCAGCCCATCCTTCCCACCGAACCAGCCCCAGCATTTT. V usage is TRBV4-1 and J usage is TRBJ1-5; D is unclear. CDR1 MGHRA and CDR2 YSYEKL come from the germline V gene. V was shortened by 4 bases and J by 7 bases, with 17 bases between the two germline ends. The CDR3 is made up of 15 amino acids.

This clonotype was detected ten times or more. The chain has TRBV29-1 and TRBJ2-4; tentative D call: TRBD1 (6 bases). V lost 0 bases and J lost 4, with 7 bases in between. The CDR3 contains 13 residues. Germline V gene sequence: CDR1 SQVTM, CDR2 ANQGSEA. The CDR3 coding sequence is TGCAGCGTTGAAGATAGGGGGAAAAACATTCAGTACTTC. Protein product: CSVEDRGKNIQYF.

CDR3 protein: CSVVSGGNYGYTF. DNA for the CDR3: TGCAGCGTCGTTAGCGGGGGGAACTATGGCTACACCTTC. The V gene is TRBV29-1, the J gene TRBJ1-2; D may be TRBD1 (5 bases). The germline gives CDR1 SQVTM, CDR2 ANQGSEA. With 6 bases removed from V and 2 bases from J, the gap between germline ends came to 13 bases. The length of the CDR3 is 13 residues.

CDR3 residues: CASSQRRGVNTEAFF. The CDR3 DNA sequence: TGCGCCAGCAGCCAACGTAGAGGGGTGAACACTGAAGCTTTCTTT. This chain joins TRBV4-1 and TRBJ1-1; D perhaps matches TRBD1 (5 bases). Trimming stripped 2 bases from V and 0 bases from J, with 10 bases between. Per germline, CDR1 MGHRA and CDR2 YSYEKL. The CDR3 spans 15 residues.

V gene TRBV20-1 combines with J gene TRBJ1-5; 7 bases fit TRBD1. V lost 6 bases, J lost 7 bases, and 6 bases stayed unmatched. The CDR3 sequence is 12 residues long. Germline CDR1 reads DFQATT; CDR2 reads SNEGSKA (reference sequence). The CDR3 loop is CSARTGGQPQHF. The CDR3 region has the DNA TGCAGTGCCAGGACAGGAGGGCAGCCCCAGCATTTT.

There are a few counts of this clonotype. The V and J genes are TRBV5-4 and TRBJ1-6, with D possibly matching TRBD1 (5 bases). V shed 3 bases and J shed 18 bases, with 16 bases lying between them. The CDR3 extends over 12 amino acids. Germline V CDR1 and CDR2: SGHNT, YYREEE (reference sequence). CDR3 in amino acids: CASSWGPGDPHF. The CDR3 DNA sequence: TGTGCCAGCAGCTGGGGCCCAGGAGATCCCCACTTT.